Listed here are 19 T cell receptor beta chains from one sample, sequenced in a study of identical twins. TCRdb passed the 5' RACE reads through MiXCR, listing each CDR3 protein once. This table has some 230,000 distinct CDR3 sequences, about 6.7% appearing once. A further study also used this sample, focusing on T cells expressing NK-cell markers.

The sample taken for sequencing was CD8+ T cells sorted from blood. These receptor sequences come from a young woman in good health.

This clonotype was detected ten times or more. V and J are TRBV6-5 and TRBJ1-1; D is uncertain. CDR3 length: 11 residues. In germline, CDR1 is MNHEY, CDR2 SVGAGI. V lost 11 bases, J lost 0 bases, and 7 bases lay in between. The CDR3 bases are TGTGCCGTAGGAGTGAACACTGAAGCTTTCTTT. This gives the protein CAVGVNTEAFF.

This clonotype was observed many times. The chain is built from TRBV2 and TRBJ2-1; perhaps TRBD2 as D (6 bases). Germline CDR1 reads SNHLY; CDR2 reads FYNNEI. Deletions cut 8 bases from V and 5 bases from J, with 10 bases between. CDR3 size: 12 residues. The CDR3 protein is CASPGLNNEQFF. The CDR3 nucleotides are TGTGCCAGCCCTGGACTAAACAATGAGCAGTTCTTC.

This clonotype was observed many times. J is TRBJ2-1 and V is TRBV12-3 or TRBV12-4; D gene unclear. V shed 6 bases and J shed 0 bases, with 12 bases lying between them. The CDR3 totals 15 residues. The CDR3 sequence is CASRTAMSSYNEQFF. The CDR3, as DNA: TGTGCCAGCAGAACGGCAATGAGCTCCTACAATGAGCAGTTCTTC.

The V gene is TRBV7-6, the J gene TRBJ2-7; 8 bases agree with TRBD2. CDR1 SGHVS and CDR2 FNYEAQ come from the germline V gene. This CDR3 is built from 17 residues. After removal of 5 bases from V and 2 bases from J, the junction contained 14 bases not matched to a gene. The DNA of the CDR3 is TGTGCCAGCAGCGCCCGACCTGAGCGGGGGTGGACCTACGAGCAGTACTTC. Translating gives CASSARPERGWTYEQYF.

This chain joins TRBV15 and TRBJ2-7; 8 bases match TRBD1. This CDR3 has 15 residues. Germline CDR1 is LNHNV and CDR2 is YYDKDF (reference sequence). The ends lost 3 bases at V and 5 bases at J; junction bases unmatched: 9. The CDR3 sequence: CATSRDRALGNEQYF. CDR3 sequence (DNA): TGTGCCACCAGCAGGGACAGGGCGCTCGGGAACGAGCAGTACTTC.

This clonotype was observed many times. CDR3: CASSVGTENQPQHF. The CDR3 nucleotides read TGCGCCAGCAGCGTGGGAACAGAAAATCAGCCCCAGCATTTT. The chain couples TRBV5-1 to TRBJ1-5; D call uncertain. From germline, CDR1 is SGHRS and CDR2 YFSETQ. The CDR3 has 14 residues. V was cut by 4 bases and J by 4 bases, with 12 bases left in between.

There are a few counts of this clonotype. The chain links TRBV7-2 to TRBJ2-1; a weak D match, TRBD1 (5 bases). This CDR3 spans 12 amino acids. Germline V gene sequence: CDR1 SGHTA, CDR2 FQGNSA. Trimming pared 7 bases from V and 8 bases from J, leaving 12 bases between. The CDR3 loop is CASNPWGDEQFF. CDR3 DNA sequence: TGTGCCAGCAACCCCTGGGGCGATGAGCAGTTCTTC.

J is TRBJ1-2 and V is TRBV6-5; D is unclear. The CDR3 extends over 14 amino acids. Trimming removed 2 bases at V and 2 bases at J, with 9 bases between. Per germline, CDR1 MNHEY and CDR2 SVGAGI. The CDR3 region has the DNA TGTGCCAGCAGTTACAAGTCAAGCAACTATGGCTACACCTTC. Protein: CASSYKSSNYGYTF.

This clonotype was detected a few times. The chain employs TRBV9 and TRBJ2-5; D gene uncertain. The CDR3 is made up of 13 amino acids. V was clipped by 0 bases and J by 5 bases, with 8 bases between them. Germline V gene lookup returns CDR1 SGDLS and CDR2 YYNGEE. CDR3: CASSVDLQETQYF. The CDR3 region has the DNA TGTGCCAGCAGCGTAGATCTGCAGGAGACCCAGTACTTC.

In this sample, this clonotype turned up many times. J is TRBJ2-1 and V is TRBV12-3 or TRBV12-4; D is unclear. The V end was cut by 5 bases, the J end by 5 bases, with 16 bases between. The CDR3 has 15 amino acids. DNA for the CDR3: TGTGCCAGCAGTAACCCAGGACCGGCCGACAATGAGCAGTTCTTC. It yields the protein CASSNPGPADNEQFF.

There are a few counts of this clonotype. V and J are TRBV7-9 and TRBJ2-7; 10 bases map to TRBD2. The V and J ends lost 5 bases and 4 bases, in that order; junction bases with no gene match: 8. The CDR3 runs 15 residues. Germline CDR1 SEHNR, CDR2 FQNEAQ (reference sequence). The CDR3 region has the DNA TGTGCCAGCAGCCCCAGCGGGAGGGCCAAGTACGAGCAGTACTTC. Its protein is CASSPSGRAKYEQYF.

CDR3 amino acids: CASIRGRDRDTEAFF. The CDR3, as DNA: TGTGCCAGCATCCGTGGCCGAGATAGGGACACTGAAGCTTTCTTT. This chain connects TRBV12-3 or TRBV12-4 to TRBJ1-1; D is ambiguous. This CDR3 region has 15 residues. The V and J ends lost 7 bases and 3 bases respectively, with 18 bases between them.

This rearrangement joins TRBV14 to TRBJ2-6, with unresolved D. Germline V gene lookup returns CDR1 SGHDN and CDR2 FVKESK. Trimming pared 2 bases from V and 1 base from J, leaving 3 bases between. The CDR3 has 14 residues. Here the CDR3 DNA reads TGTGCCAGCAGCCAATATTCTGGGGCCAACGTCCTGACTTTC. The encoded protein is CASSQYSGANVLTF.

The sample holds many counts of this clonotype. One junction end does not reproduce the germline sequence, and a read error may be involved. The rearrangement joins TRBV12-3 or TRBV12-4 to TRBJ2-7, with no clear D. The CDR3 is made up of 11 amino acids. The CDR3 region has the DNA TGTGCCAGCAGTTTCTCCGACGAGCAGTACTTC. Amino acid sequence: CASSFSDEQYF.

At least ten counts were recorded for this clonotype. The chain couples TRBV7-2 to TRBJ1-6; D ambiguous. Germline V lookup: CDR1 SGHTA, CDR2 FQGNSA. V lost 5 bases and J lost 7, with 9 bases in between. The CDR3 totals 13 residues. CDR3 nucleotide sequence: TGTGCCAGCAGCCTTCTGGGAAATTCACCCCTCCACTTT. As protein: CASSLLGNSPLHF.

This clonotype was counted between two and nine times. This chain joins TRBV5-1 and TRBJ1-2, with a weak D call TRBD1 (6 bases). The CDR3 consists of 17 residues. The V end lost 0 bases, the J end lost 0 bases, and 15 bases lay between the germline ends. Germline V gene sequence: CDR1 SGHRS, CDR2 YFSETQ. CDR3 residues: CASSLGPPDRANYGYTF. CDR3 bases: TGCGCCAGCAGCTTGGGACCTCCGGACAGAGCTAACTATGGCTACACCTTC.

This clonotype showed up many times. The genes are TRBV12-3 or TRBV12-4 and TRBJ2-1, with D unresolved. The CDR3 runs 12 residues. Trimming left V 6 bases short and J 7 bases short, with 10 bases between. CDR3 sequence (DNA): TGTGCCAGCAGCCTCGCGCTGAATGAGCAGTTCTTC. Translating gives CASSLALNEQFF.

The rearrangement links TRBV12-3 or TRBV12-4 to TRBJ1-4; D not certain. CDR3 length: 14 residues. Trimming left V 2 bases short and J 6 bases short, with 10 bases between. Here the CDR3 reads CASSLRGNDEKLFF. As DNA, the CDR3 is TGTGCCAGCAGTTTACGAGGAAACGATGAAAAACTGTTTTTT.

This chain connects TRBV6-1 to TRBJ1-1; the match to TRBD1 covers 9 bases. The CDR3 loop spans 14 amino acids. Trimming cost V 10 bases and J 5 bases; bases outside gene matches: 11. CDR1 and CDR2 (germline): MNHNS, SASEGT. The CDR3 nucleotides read TGTGCCACCCAACAGGGGGCATGGTTTACTGAAGCTTTCTTT. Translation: CATQQGAWFTEAFF.